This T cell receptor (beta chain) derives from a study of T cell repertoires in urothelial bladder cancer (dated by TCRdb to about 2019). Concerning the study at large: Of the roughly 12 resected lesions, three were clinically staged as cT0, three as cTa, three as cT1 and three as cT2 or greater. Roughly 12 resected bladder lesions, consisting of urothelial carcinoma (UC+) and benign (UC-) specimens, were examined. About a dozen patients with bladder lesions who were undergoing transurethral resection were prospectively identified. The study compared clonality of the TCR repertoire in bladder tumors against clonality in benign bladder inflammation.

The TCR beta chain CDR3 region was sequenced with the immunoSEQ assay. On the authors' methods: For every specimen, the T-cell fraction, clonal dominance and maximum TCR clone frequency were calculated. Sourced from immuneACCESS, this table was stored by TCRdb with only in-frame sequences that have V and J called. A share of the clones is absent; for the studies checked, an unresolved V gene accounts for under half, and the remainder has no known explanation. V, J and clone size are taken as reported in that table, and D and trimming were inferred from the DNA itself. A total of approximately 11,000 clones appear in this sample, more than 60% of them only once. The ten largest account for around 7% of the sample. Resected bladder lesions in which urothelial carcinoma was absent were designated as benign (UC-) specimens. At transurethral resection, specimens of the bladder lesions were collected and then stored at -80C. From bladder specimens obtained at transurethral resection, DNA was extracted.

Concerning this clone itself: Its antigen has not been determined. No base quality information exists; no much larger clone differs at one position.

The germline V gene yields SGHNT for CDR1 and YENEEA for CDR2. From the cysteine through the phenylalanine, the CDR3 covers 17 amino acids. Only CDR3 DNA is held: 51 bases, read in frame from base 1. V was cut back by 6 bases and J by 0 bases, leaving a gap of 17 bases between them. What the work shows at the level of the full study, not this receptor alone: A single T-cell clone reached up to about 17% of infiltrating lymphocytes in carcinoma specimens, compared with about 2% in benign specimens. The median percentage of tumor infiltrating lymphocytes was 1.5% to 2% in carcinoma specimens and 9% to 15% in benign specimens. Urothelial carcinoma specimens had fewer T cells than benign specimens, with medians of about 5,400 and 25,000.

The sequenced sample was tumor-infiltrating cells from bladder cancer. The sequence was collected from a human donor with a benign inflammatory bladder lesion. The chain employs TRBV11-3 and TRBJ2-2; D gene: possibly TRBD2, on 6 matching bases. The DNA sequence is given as TGTGCCAGCAGTCAATACGCCGGGACTCCGAACACCGGGGAGCTGTTTTTT. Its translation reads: CASSQYAGTPNTGELFF. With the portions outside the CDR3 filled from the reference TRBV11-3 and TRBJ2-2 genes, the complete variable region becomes EAGVVQSPRYKIIEKKQPVAFWCNPISGHNTLYWYLQNLGQGPELLIRYENEEAVDDSQLPKDRFSAERLKGVDSTLKIQPAELGDSAVYLCASSQYAGTPNTGELFFGEGSRLTVL.